These T cell receptor beta chains were read from a single sample in a study of CD8 T cells in ankylosing spondylitis. One entry per CDR3 protein, called by TCRdb with MiXCR from the 5' RACE reads. The repertoire holds about 160,000 distinct CDR3 sequences, with 9.8% as singletons. The specimen sequenced was blood, either unsorted or a sorted T cell fraction (not recorded which). These receptors were taken from a female donor with ankylosing spondylitis or in good health (not recorded which). The CDR3 runs from the conserved cysteine through the conserved F or W. D genes are given only for firm matches. A row's size may be missing; if present it is once, few, many or a size class.

clone_size: .; j_call: TRBJ2-1; d_call: TRBD2; v_call: TRBV7-9; cdr3_nt: TGTGCCAGCAGCCCCACCCCGGGACTAGCGGACAATGAGCAGTTCTTC; cdr3_aa: CASSPTPGLADNEQFF
clone_size: few; j_call: TRBJ2-1; d_call: TRBD2; v_call: TRBV13; cdr3_nt: TGTGCCAGCAGCCATACTAGCGGACTACAGTACGGGCAGTTCTTC; cdr3_aa: CASSHTSGLQYGQFF
clone_size: few; j_call: TRBJ1-1; d_call: .; v_call: TRBV6-1; cdr3_nt: TGTGCCAGCACCGAACGCTGGGGGAACACTGAAGCTTTCTTT; cdr3_aa: CASTERWGNTEAFF
clone_size: few; j_call: TRBJ2-1; d_call: .; v_call: TRBV20-1; cdr3_nt: TGCAGTGCTAGAGATGAGGCTCAGGGGAATGAGCAGTTCTTC; cdr3_aa: CSARDEAQGNEQFF
clone_size: many; j_call: TRBJ2-7; d_call: .; v_call: TRBV11-2; cdr3_nt: TGTGCCAGCAGGGCACACCAGGGCACCTACGAGCAGTACTTC; cdr3_aa: CASRAHQGTYEQYF
clone_size: .; j_call: TRBJ2-5; d_call: TRBD2; v_call: TRBV6-1; cdr3_nt: TGTGCCAGCACTACCGTAGCGGGGGACCAAGAGACCCAGTACTTC; cdr3_aa: CASTTVAGDQETQYF
clone_size: .; j_call: TRBJ2-1; d_call: .; v_call: TRBV20-1; cdr3_nt: TGCAGTGCTAGAGGCCGAGGGAAGGCCTACAATGAGCAGTTCTTC; cdr3_aa: CSARGRGKAYNEQFF
clone_size: few; j_call: TRBJ2-5; d_call: .; v_call: TRBV7-6; cdr3_nt: TGTGCCAGCAGCTTCTCCCGGGGAAACCAAGAGACCCAGTACTTC; cdr3_aa: CASSFSRGNQETQYF
clone_size: many; j_call: TRBJ2-1; d_call: .; v_call: TRBV5-5; cdr3_nt: TGTGCCAGCAGTTCCGGGACCGATTACAATGAGCAGTTCTTC; cdr3_aa: CASSSGTDYNEQFF
clone_size: few; j_call: TRBJ2-7; d_call: .; v_call: TRBV4-3; cdr3_nt: TGCGCCAGCAGCCAAGGAAGAGGGTGGCAGACCTACGAGCAGTACTTC; cdr3_aa: CASSQGRGWQTYEQYF
clone_size: few; j_call: TRBJ2-2; d_call: .; v_call: TRBV11-2; cdr3_nt: TGTGCCAGCAGCCCGACTAGTTACGGCACCGGGGAGCTGTTTTTT; cdr3_aa: CASSPTSYGTGELFF
clone_size: .; j_call: TRBJ2-3; d_call: .; v_call: TRBV5-6; cdr3_nt: TGTGCCAGCAGCTTTGGGGTTAGGGGGTCGTTGATAGATACGCAGTATTTT; cdr3_aa: CASSFGVRGSLIDTQYF
clone_size: many; j_call: TRBJ2-1; d_call: .; v_call: TRBV20-1; cdr3_nt: TGCAGTGCCCGAACCACCAGCTCCTACAATGAGCAGTTCTTC; cdr3_aa: CSARTTSSYNEQFF
clone_size: .; j_call: TRBJ2-1; d_call: TRBD1; v_call: TRBV29-1; cdr3_nt: TGCAGCTCAGGGACAGGGTTGGTCAATGAGCAGTTCTTC; cdr3_aa: CSSGTGLVNEQFF
clone_size: few; j_call: TRBJ2-2; d_call: TRBD1; v_call: TRBV6-1; cdr3_nt: TGTGCCAGCACCACAGGGGGCATCGGGGAGCTGTTTTTT; cdr3_aa: CASTTGGIGELFF
clone_size: few; j_call: TRBJ1-6; d_call: .; v_call: TRBV7-9; cdr3_nt: TGTGCCAGCAGCTTAAGACTCCGGGACGGTAGGAATTCACCCCTCCACTTT; cdr3_aa: CASSLRLRDGRNSPLHF
clone_size: few; j_call: TRBJ2-1; d_call: TRBD2; v_call: TRBV20-1; cdr3_nt: TGCAGTGCTAGTCCGAGCGGGAGATATAATGAGCAGTTCTTC; cdr3_aa: CSASPSGRYNEQFF
clone_size: many; j_call: TRBJ2-2; d_call: TRBD1; v_call: TRBV6-4; cdr3_nt: TGTGCCAGCAGTGAGGACGGGGACAGCAACACCGGGGAGCTGTTTTTT; cdr3_aa: CASSEDGDSNTGELFF
clone_size: many; j_call: TRBJ2-1; d_call: TRBD1; v_call: TRBV7-7; cdr3_nt: TGTGCCAGCAGCCAGGGGGCTTACAATGAGCAGTTCTTC; cdr3_aa: CASSQGAYNEQFF
clone_size: .; j_call: TRBJ1-1; d_call: .; v_call: TRBV27; cdr3_nt: TGTGCCAGCAGTTTATACACACGTACGACTGAAGCTTTCTTT; cdr3_aa: CASSLYTRTTEAFF
clone_size: many; j_call: TRBJ2-7; d_call: .; v_call: TRBV12-3/TRBV12-4; cdr3_nt: TGTGCCAGCAGTTCCCAGTACGAGCAGTACTTC; cdr3_aa: CASSSQYEQYF
clone_size: few; j_call: TRBJ2-3; d_call: .; v_call: TRBV11-2; cdr3_nt: TGTGCCAGCAGCTCCTTCACGTCTAGCACAGATACGCAGTATTTT; cdr3_aa: CASSSFTSSTDTQYF
clone_size: few; j_call: TRBJ1-6; d_call: .; v_call: TRBV5-6; cdr3_nt: TGTGCCAGCAGCCGGGGGTACTCACCCCTCCACTTT; cdr3_aa: CASSRGYSPLHF
clone_size: few; j_call: TRBJ2-3; d_call: TRBD2; v_call: TRBV9; cdr3_nt: TGTGCCAGCAGCGCCTCTAGCGGGGGCACAGATACGCAGTATTTT; cdr3_aa: CASSASSGGTDTQYF
clone_size: many; j_call: TRBJ2-1; d_call: .; v_call: TRBV7-8; cdr3_nt: TGTGCCAGCAGCTCCGGAGAGAGGGACTTCTACAATGAGCAGTTCTTC; cdr3_aa: CASSSGERDFYNEQFF
clone_size: .; j_call: TRBJ2-2; d_call: .; v_call: TRBV20-1; cdr3_nt: TGCAGTGCCGAACCCCCAACCGGGGAGCTGTTTTTT; cdr3_aa: CSAEPPTGELFF
clone_size: .; j_call: TRBJ2-7; d_call: .; v_call: TRBV4-3; cdr3_nt: TGCGCCAGCAGCCAAGATTGGGGGCCCTCCTACGAGCAGTACTTC; cdr3_aa: CASSQDWGPSYEQYF
clone_size: few; j_call: TRBJ2-3; d_call: .; v_call: TRBV20-1; cdr3_nt: TGCAGTGCTAGAGATCGTGGACTTCGCACAGATACGCAGTATTTT; cdr3_aa: CSARDRGLRTDTQYF
clone_size: .; j_call: TRBJ2-3; d_call: .; v_call: TRBV30; cdr3_nt: TGTGCCTGGAACTGGCTATCTCGAGCAGATACGCAGTATTTT; cdr3_aa: CAWNWLSRADTQYF